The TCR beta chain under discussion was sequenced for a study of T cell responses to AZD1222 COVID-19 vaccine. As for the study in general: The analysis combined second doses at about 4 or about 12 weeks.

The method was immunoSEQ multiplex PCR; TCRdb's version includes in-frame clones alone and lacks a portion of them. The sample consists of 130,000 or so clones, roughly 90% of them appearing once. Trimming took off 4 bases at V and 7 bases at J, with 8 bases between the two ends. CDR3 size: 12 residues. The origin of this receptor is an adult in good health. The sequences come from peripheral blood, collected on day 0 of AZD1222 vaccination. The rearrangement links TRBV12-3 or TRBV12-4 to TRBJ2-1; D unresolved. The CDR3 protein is CASSWSQNEQFF. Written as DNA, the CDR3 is TGTGCCAGCAGTTGGTCTCAGAATGAGCAGTTCTTC.